Below are 17 T cell receptor beta chains sequenced from a single sample in a study of T cell responses to AZD1222 COVID-19 vaccine. The protocol was immunoSEQ multiplex PCR, while the TCRdb copy is restricted to in-frame clones and leaves out a portion. This table holds 130,000 to 150,000 clones, more than 70% found once. The source material was peripheral blood, sampled 28 days after the second AZD1222 dose. The receptors come from an adult who received the AZD1222 COVID-19 vaccine.

This clone was recorded many times. This chain uses TRBV4-1 with TRBJ1-6; maybe TRBD1 (6 bases). Germline CDR1 is MGHRA and CDR2 is YSYEKL. Trimming took off 0 bases at V and 1 base at J, with 13 bases between the two ends. The CDR3 sequence is 18 residues long. The CDR3 region is CASSQEVPQGSYNSPLHF. The DNA of the CDR3 is TGCGCCAGCAGCCAAGAGGTCCCCCAGGGGTCCTATAATTCACCCCTCCACTTT.

The chain uses TRBV3-1 (or the pseudogene TRBV3-2) and TRBJ2-3; TRBD2 aligns across 7 bases. J was trimmed by 2 bases and V by 8 bases; bases with no gene match: 4. The CDR3 has 13 residues. In germline, CDR1 is LGHDT, CDR2 YNNKEL (reference sequence). The CDR3 sequence is CASQLAFTDTQYF. The CDR3 nucleotides read TGTGCCAGCCAACTAGCGTTCACAGATACGCAGTATTTT.

As for this clone: This same CDR3 is encoded by further DNA sequences in the sample. This chain joins TRBV30 and TRBJ1-2, with 7 positions matching TRBD1. This CDR3 spans 13 amino acids. The germline CDR1 and CDR2 sequences are GTSNPN and SVGIG (reference sequence). J lost 4 bases, V lost 2 bases, and 4 bases had no gene match. This CDR3 reads CAWSRDRPYGYTF. The CDR3 DNA follows: TGTGCCTGGAGTCGGGACAGACCCTATGGCTACACCTTC. The complete variable domain, with remaining parts taken from reference TRBV30 and TRBJ1-2, reads SQTIHQWPATLVQPVGSPLSLECTVEGTSNPNLYWYRQAAGRGLQLLFYSVGIGQISSEVPQNLSASRPQDRQFILSSKKLLLSDSGFYLCAWSRDRPYGYTFGSGTRLTVV.

The chain uses TRBV5-1 and TRBJ2-3; D ambiguous. CDR3 size: 12 residues. The germline V and J ends were trimmed by 0 bases and 6 bases, with 5 bases remaining between them. CDR1 is SGHRS and CDR2 is YFSETQ in the germline V gene. In nucleotides, the CDR3 is TGCGCCAGCAGCTTGGAGACTGATACGCAGTATTTT. Translating it yields CASSLETDTQYF.

This clone is a singleton in its sample. The V gene is TRBV13, the J gene TRBJ2-5; no clear D gene. This CDR3 region has 13 residues. The germline V gene has CDR1 PRHDT and CDR2 FYEKMQ (reference sequence). Trimming pared 4 bases from V and 5 bases from J, leaving 11 bases between. The CDR3 DNA follows: TGTGCCAGCAGCTCAACGCCGGCGGAGACCCAGTACTTC. This sequence encodes CASSSTPAETQYF.

The chain carries TRBV7-6 and TRBJ1-1, with D unresolved. Trimming removed 3 bases from V and 3 bases from J, with 17 bases in between. The CDR3 contains 16 residues. Germline V gene data show CDR1 as SGHVS and CDR2 as FNYEAQ. DNA of the CDR3: TGTGCCAGCAGCTTCCCACTTCCTGGGGAATACACTGAAGCTTTCTTT. Encoded protein: CASSFPLPGEYTEAFF.

This clone showed up just once. The chain combines TRBV5-1 with TRBJ1-1, with 8 bases matching TRBD1. CDR1 and CDR2 (germline): SGHRS, YFSETQ. V trimming: 7 bases; J trimming: 5 bases; junction bases outside the gene matches: 10. This CDR3 comprises 14 residues. The CDR3 DNA is TGCGCCAGCGGACCAGACAGGGGTGGTACTGAAGCTTTCTTT. Protein: CASGPDRGGTEAFF.

The chain uses TRBV6-6 and TRBJ1-6; 11 bases match TRBD1. V was pared by 6 bases and J by 7 bases, with 5 bases of the junction left unmatched. CDR1 is MNHNY and CDR2 is SVGAGI in the germline V gene (reference sequence). The CDR3 runs 15 residues. As DNA, the CDR3 is TGTGCCAGCAGGGGACAGGGGGTTGGAAATTCACCCCTCCACTTT. Translating gives CASRGQGVGNSPLHF.

The rearrangement uses TRBV4-1 and TRBJ2-5; D might be TRBD2 (5 bases). V was trimmed by 4 bases and J by 1 base, leaving 22 bases between them. There are 18 residues in the CDR3. The germline gives CDR1 MGHRA, CDR2 YSYEKL. The CDR3, as DNA: TGCGCCAGCAGCCTCTATCCCCCCAGCGGAGAGTGCCAAGAGACCCAGTACTTC. This codes for CASSLYPPSGECQETQYF.

The chain uses TRBV28 and TRBJ1-6, with D possibly TRBD1 on 6 matching bases. CDR1 MDHEN and CDR2 SYDVKM come from the germline V gene. The CDR3 covers 14 residues. Trimming removed 6 bases from V and 6 bases from J, with 12 bases in between. The CDR3 here is CASSPGTPNSPLHF. The CDR3 DNA sequence: TGTGCCAGCAGCCCCGGGACACCTAATTCACCCCTCCACTTT.

V usage is TRBV9 and J usage is TRBJ2-1, with 10 nucleotides matching TRBD2. V dropped 3 bases and J dropped 3; count of bases not matched to a gene: 3. The CDR3 is made up of 15 amino acids. In germline, CDR1 is SGDLS, CDR2 YYNGEE. The CDR3 DNA reads as TGTGCCAGCAGCGCCCGACTAGCGGGCTACAATGAGCAGTTCTTC. It specifies CASSARLAGYNEQFF.

V is TRBV27 and J is TRBJ1-6, with D unresolved. With 3 bases removed from V and 7 bases from J, the gap between germline ends came to 7 bases. This CDR3 spans 13 amino acids. CDR1 MNHEY and CDR2 SMNVEV come from the germline V gene (reference sequence). CDR3 in DNA: TGTGCCAGCAGTTTGGGAGGGAATTCACCCCTCCACTTT. Amino acids: CASSLGGNSPLHF.

The V gene is TRBV19, the J gene TRBJ2-1; D possibly corresponds to TRBD2 (6 bases). The CDR3 covers 15 residues. V lost 5 bases and J 4 bases, leaving 15 bases between the germline ends. CDR1 and CDR2 from the germline V gene are LNHDA and SQIVND (reference sequence). The CDR3 coding sequence is TGTGCCAGTAGTGGCGGGGTGGGAGGTTACAATGAGCAGTTCTTC. It translates to CASSGGVGGYNEQFF.

The J gene is TRBJ2-1, the V gene TRBV10-3; 9 positions agree with TRBD1. This CDR3 has 14 residues. Germline values: CDR1 ENHRY, CDR2 SYGVKD. Losses at the gene ends were 8 bases for V and 5 bases for J; bases not matched to a gene: 7. The CDR3 bases are TGTGCCATCGGACGACAGGGGGGGGACAATGAGCAGTTCTTC. Translation gives CAIGRQGGDNEQFF.

V and J are TRBV28 and TRBJ1-1, with no clear D. Germline CDR1 and CDR2: MDHEN and SYDVKM. The CDR3 sequence is 14 residues long. V was pared by 8 bases and J by 0 bases, with 13 bases between. Written as DNA, the CDR3 is TGTGCCAGCGTCCTAGGATTTATGAACACTGAAGCTTTCTTT. Translated: CASVLGFMNTEAFF.

The rearrangement links TRBV27 to TRBJ2-3; D possibly corresponds to TRBD1 (5 bases). There are 16 residues in the CDR3. Between the trimmed V and J ends, which lost 5 bases and 5 bases, there was a span of 20 bases. Germline V lookup: CDR1 MNHEY, CDR2 SMNVEV (reference sequence). CDR3 in amino acids: CASSPGPREVGDTQYF. Here the CDR3 DNA reads TGTGCCAGCAGTCCAGGGCCCCGTGAAGTTGGAGATACGCAGTATTTT.

In nucleotides, the CDR3 is TGTGCCAGCAAGGGACACATCACAGATACGCAGTATTTT. This translates into CASKGHITDTQYF. This chain uses TRBV9 with TRBJ2-3; D may be TRBD1 (6 bases). The V gene lost 6 bases and the J gene lost 2 bases, with 10 bases spanning the gap. The CDR3 is made up of 13 amino acids. The germline V gene encodes CDR1 SGDLS and CDR2 YYNGEE.